This TCR beta chain derives from a study of beta chain features in type 1 diabetes. Researchers reported sorting CD4+ naive, central memory, regulatory and stem cell-like memory cells via CD45RO/CCR7/CD25/CD127/CD95/CD27. This CDR3 is built from 21 residues. Comment on this clone: Its target is unknown.

Overall study findings and caveats: Across all four CD4+ subsets, people with type 1 diabetes showed modestly shorter TCRB CDR3s. More deletions and fewer insertions at VDJ junctions were found in patients with type 1 diabetes.

Expressed TCRB transcripts were sequenced because the entire RNA isolate underwent reverse transcription. Mean read depth for naive, central memory and regulatory T cell samples was approximately 3.57 million reads. Libraries were prepared by immunoSEQ multiplex PCR; TCRdb keeps only in-frame clonotypes and omits some of them. The sample consists of over 500,000 clones, around 15% of them appearing once. Sequencing used naive CD4+ T cells from blood. The receptor's source is a man younger than 35 in good health. The chain recombines TRBV21-1 with TRBJ1-5. TRBV21-1 is marked as a pseudogene. The CDR3 DNA follows: TGTGCCAGCAGCAAGGCGCTTCAGGCCCGAAGGGGACGGAGAAGCAATCAGCCCCAGCATTTT. Its protein is CASSKALQARRGRRSNQPQHF.